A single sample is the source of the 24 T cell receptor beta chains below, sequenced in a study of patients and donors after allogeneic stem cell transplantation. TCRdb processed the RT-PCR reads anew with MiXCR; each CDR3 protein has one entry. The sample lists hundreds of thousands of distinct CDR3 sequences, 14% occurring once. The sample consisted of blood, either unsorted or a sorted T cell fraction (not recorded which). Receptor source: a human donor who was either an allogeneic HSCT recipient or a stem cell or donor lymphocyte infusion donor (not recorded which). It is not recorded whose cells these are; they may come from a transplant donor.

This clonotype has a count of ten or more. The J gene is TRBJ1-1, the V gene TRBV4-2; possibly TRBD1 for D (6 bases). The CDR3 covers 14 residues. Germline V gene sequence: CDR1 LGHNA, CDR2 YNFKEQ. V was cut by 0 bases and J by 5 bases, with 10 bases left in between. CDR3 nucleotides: TGTGCCAGCAGCCAAGACAGGGGTGGGACTGAAGCTTTCTTT. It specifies CASSQDRGGTEAFF.

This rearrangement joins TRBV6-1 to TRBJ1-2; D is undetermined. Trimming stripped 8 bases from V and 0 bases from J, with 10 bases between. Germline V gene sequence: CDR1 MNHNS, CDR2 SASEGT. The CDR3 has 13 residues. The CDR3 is CASLQASNYGYTF. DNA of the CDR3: TGTGCCAGCCTGCAGGCGTCTAACTATGGCTACACCTTC.

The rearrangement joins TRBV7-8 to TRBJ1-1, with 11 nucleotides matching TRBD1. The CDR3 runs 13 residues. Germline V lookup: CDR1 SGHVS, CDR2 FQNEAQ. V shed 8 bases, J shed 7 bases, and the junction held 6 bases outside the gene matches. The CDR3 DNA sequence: TGTGCCAGCGGTGGGGACAGGGGGGGTGAAGCTTTCTTT. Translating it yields CASGGDRGGEAFF.

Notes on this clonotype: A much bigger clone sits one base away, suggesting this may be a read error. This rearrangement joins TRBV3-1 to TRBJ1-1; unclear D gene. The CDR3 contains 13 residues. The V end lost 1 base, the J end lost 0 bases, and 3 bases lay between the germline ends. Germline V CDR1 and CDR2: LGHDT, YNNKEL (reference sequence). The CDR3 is CASSQGVNTEAFF. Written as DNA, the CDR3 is TGTGCCAGCAGCCAAGGGGTGAACACTGAAGCTTTCTTT.

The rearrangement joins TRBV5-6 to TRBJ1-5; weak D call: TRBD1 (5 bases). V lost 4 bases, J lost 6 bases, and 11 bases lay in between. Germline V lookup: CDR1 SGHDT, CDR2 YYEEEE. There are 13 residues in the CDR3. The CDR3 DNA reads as TGTGCCAGCAGCCGCGCAGGGTTTCAGCCCCAGCATTTT. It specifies CASSRAGFQPQHF.

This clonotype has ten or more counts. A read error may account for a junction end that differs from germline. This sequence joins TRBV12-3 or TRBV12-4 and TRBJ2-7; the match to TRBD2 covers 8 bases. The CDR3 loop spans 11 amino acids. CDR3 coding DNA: TGTGCCAGCAGTTTTAAGTCGACTAGCGCCTTC. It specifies CASSFKSTSAF.

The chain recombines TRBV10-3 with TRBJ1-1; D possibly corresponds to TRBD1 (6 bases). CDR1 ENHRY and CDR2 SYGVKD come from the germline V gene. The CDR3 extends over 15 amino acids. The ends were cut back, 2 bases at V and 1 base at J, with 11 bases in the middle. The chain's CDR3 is CAISESQGWNTEAFF. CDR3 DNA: TGTGCCATCAGTGAGAGTCAGGGGTGGAACACTGAAGCTTTCTTT.

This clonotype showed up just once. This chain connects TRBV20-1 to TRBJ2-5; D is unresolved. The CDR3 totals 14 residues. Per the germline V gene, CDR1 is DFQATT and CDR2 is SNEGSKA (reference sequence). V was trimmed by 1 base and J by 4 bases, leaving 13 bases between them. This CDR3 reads CSARGPPGGETQYF. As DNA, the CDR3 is TGCAGTGCTAGAGGGCCACCGGGCGGAGAGACCCAGTACTTC.

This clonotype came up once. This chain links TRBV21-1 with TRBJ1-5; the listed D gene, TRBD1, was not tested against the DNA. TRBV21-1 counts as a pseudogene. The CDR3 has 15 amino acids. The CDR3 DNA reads TGTGCCAGCAGCAAAGATGGGGCTAGCAATCAGCCCCAGCATTTT. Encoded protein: CASSKDGASNQPQHF.

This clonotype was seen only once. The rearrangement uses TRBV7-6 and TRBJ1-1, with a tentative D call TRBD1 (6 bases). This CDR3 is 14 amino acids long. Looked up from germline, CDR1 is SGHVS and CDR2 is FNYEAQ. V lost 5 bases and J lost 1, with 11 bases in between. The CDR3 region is CASSRTTGNTEAFF. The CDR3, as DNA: TGTGCCAGCAGCCGAACGACAGGGAACACTGAAGCTTTCTTT.

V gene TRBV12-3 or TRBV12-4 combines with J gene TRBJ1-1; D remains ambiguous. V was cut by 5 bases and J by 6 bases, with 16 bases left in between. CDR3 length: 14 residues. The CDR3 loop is CASSPSRTGAEAFF. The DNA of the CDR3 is TGTGCCAGCAGTCCCTCTAGGACGGGCGCTGAAGCTTTCTTT.

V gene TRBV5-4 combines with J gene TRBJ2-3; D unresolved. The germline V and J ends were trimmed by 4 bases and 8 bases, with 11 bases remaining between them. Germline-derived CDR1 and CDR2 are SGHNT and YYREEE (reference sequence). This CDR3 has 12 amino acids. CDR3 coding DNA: TGTGCCAGCAGCCCGGAGCGCAGTACGCAGTATTTT. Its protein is CASSPERSTQYF.

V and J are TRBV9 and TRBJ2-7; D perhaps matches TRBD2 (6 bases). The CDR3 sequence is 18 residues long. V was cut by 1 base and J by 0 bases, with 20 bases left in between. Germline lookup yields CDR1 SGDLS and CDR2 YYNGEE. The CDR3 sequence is CASSVLPGEGASSYEQYF. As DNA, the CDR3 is TGTGCCAGCAGCGTACTACCGGGGGAAGGGGCGTCCTCCTACGAGCAGTACTTC.

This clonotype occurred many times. The CDR3 reads CASSFGSSYNEQFF. The CDR3 bases are TGCGCCAGCAGCTTTGGAAGCTCCTACAATGAGCAGTTCTTC. V is TRBV5-1 and J is TRBJ2-1; no reliable D call. Trimming pared 2 bases from V and 0 bases from J, leaving 6 bases between. The CDR3 covers 14 residues. Germline V lookup: CDR1 SGHRS, CDR2 YFSETQ.

The CDR3 nucleotides are TGTGCCAGCAGCTCAGACCCACAATACGAGCAGTACTTC. This sequence encodes CASSSDPQYEQYF. The chain employs TRBV7-2 and TRBJ2-7; D gene uncertain. Germline CDR1 SGHTA, CDR2 FQGNSA. This CDR3 comprises 13 residues. Trimming stripped 4 bases from V and 4 bases from J, with 11 bases between.

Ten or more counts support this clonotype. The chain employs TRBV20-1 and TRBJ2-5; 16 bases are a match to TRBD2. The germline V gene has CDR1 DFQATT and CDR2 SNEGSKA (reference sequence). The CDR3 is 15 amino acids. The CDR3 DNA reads TGCAGCCCCACCGCGGGACTAGCGGGAGGGGAGACCCAGTACTTC. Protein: CSPTAGLAGGETQYF.

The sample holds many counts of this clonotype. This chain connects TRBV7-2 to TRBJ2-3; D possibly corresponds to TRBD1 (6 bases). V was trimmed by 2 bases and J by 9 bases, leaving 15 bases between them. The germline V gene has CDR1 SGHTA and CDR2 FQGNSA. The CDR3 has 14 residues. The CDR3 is CASSLKAGALTQYF. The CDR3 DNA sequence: TGTGCCAGCAGCTTAAAGGCAGGGGCGCTGACGCAGTATTTT.

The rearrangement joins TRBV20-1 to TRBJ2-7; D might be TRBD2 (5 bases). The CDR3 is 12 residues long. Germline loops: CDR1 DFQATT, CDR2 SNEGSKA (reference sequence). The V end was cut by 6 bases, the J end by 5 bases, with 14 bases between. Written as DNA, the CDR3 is TGCAGTGCAACGACTATTGGAGACGAGCAGTACTTC. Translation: CSATTIGDEQYF.

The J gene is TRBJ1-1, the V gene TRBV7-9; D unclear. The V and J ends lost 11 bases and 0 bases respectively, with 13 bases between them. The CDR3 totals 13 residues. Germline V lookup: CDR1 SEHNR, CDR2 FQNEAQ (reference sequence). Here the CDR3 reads CAGGWAVNTEAFF. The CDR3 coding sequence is TGTGCCGGTGGGTGGGCGGTGAACACTGAAGCTTTCTTT.

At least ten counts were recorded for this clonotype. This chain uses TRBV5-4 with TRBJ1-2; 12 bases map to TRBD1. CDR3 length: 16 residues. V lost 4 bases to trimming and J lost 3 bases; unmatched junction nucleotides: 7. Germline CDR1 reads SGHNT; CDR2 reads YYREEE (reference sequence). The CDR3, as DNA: TGTGCCAGCAGCGGATGGGACAGGGGGCGGGACTATGGCTACACCTTC. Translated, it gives CASSGWDRGRDYGYTF.

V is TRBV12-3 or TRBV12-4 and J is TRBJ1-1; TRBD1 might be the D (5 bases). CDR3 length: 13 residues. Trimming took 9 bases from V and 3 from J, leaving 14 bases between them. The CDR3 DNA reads TGTGCCAGTGTCGACGGGGGGTACACTGAAGCTTTCTTT. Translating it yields CASVDGGYTEAFF.

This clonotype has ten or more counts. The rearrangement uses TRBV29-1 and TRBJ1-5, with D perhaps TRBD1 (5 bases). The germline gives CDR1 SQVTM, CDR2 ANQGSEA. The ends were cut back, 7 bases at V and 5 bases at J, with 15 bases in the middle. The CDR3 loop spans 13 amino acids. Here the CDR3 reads CSAQIGGDQPQHF. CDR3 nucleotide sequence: TGCAGCGCCCAAATCGGGGGGGATCAGCCCCAGCATTTT. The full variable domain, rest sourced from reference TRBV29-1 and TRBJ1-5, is SAVISQKPSRDICQRGTSLTIQCQVDSQVTMMFWYRQQPGQSLTLIATANQGSEATYESGFVIDKFPISRPNLTFSTLTVSNMSPEDSSIYLCSAQIGGDQPQHFGDGTRLSIL.

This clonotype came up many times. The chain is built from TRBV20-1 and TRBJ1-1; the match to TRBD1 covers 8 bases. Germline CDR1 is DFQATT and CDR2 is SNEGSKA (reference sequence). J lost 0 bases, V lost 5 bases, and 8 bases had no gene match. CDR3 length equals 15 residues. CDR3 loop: CSALDRGQMNTEAFF. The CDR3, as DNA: TGCAGTGCTCTAGACAGGGGCCAAATGAACACTGAAGCTTTCTTT.

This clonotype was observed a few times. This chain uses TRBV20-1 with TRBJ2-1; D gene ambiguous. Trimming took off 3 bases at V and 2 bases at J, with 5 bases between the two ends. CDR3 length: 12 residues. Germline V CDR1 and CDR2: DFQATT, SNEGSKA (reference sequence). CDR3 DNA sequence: TGCAGTGCTAGGGGGACCTACAATGAGCAGTTCTTC. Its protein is CSARGTYNEQFF.